This TCR beta chain was sequenced in a study of human T cells and chemical hapten exposure (dated by TCRdb to the early 2020s). Background on the whole study: For sensitization, 2% DPC in acetone was applied to a 2 cm by 2 cm area of upper inner arm skin. Weekly therapeutic DPC doses were additionally applied to the scalp of patients throughout the approximately 23-week study period. Patch testing was performed on the upper back with Finn chambers containing 0.01% DPC, and the patch tests were scored after 6 days according to International Contact Dermatitis Research Group standards. The patient cohort, mostly female, included alopecia areata with under or over 50% scalp involvement, alopecia totalis and alopecia universalis. Libraries were pooled for sequencing, and variation in per-sample TCR yields was attributed mainly to small differences in library volumes within the pool. Peripheral blood TCR repertoire changes were tracked in vivo in alopecia patients during primary and secondary sensitization to the hapten diphenylcyclopropenone (DPC). Blood samples were taken from patients before sensitization (week 0) and then at 2, 6 and about 24 weeks after DPC sensitization. Roughly 30 alopecia patients provided blood for TCR sequencing at one to four time points (pre-sensitization, 2, 6 and 24 weeks).

What the authors observed across the whole study: Patch test score was positively correlated with the number of PT1 expanded TCRs, with significance at thresholds 8, 16 and 32 but not at 4. DPC sensitization did not change how many TCRs were above 1 in 1000 frequency, and no evidence was found of alterations in global repertoire structure. All patients had alopecia, a presumed autoimmune disease, so their immune response might differ from that of healthy individuals. Repeated subsampling changed both the strength of the expansion versus patch-test correlation and the threshold at which that correlation became significant. Significantly more large CDR3 similarity clusters were formed by expanded TCRs than by pre-sensitization or healthy control sets, consistent with antigen-driven responses.

The meaning of the sample's time point label: patch test 2, 6 weeks after DPC sensitization. The treatment or condition label on this specimen signifies: therapeutic diphenylcyclopropenone sensitization with weekly scalp DPC. Blood at each patch-test visit was drawn before the patch test was applied. Patients were considered eligible if aged 18 to 70, diagnosed with alopecia and deemed suitable for DPC therapy, and patients were excluded if pregnant. Total RNA was extracted from unfractionated whole blood that had been collected in Tempus Blood RNA tubes. Library method: RACE. Reads for this sample came from a NextSeq 500. During library preparation, unique molecular identifiers were attached to individual cDNA molecules so that TCRs could be counted in a quantitative, reproducible way. Both TCR alpha and TCR beta chains were sequenced from each blood RNA sample. The published analysis was carried out like this. A median of around 96,000 TCRs per sample was observed, with a range of roughly 23,224 to 750,000. V, J and CDR3 annotation of the TCR reads was carried out using the Decombinator software suite. For PS versus PT1 abundance plots, all samples were subsampled to the same number of TCRs (28,000). TCRs were defined as expanded if absent before sensitization and observed at least eight times at the 2-week time point. TCRdb reprocessed the public reads (quality trimming at Q25 with fastp, clone calling with MiXCR) and kept in-frame beta chains. Here each entry gathers all rows of one CDR3 protein and keeps the most common genes and DNA. TCRdb, not the original authors, processed these V and J calls. This sample lists approximately 92,000 distinct CDR3 sequences; about an eighth were detected once. The ten largest clones capture about 3% of the sample.

This clonotype was observed at least ten times. Its antigen is currently not known. Base-call qualities are not available, and no considerably larger clone is one nucleotide away. Based on the germline V gene, the CDR1 and CDR2 sequences are SGHRS and YFSETQ. Taken from cysteine to phenylalanine, the CDR3 has 15 residues. Only the CDR3 portion is preserved as DNA: 45 bases, with reading frame beginning at the first base. V is cut by 3 bases and J by 0 bases, and the space between the germline ends is 12 bases. In this chain, TRBV5-1 is recombined with TRBJ1-2, with a weak D call of TRBD1 (6 bases match). The sample in question was whole blood, obtained in connection with sensitization to the hapten diphenylcyclopropenone (DPC). The receptor was isolated from a woman aged 40 to 50 with alopecia areata. Some clones in this sample may be carry-over from other donors' samples. The CDR3 region has the sequence CASSSLQGANYGYTF. The nucleotides read TGCGCCAGCAGCTCTCTACAGGGAGCTAACTATGGCTACACCTTC.